The entry below gives a single TCR beta chain sequence along with its context. Germline trimming cut 6 bases from V and 7 bases from J; bases unmatched to any gene: 4. This CDR3 comprises 14 residues. The germline gives CDR1 MNHNY, CDR2 SVGAGI (reference sequence). This sample is drawn from a study of blood T cell repertoires in COVID-19. Study-level information: In each case, the material was cDNA or gDNA derived from T cells, B-cell-depleted T cells, or PBMCs.

Sequenced by immunoSEQ multiplex PCR; TCRdb stores in-frame clones only, minus some. The sample lists roughly 40,000 clones, around 83% occurring once. This sequence was found in a man aged 50 to 59 in a cohort sampled during active COVID-19. This chain connects TRBV6-6 to TRBJ2-1; 12 positions agree with TRBD2. Sequencing used peripheral blood. CDR3 loop: CASRTSGSRNEQFF. Written as DNA, the CDR3 is TGTGCCAGCAGGACTAGCGGGAGTAGGAATGAGCAGTTCTTC.